Listed below are T cell receptor beta chains from one sample, sequenced in a study of T-cell reconstitution after alpha-beta-depleted transplantation in children. MiXCR was run by TCRdb on the PCR reads, yielding one entry per CDR3 protein. The sample contains about 400,000 distinct CDR3 sequences, about an eighth of which appear only once. The sample consisted of PBMCs, taken from the stem cell graft. The receptor source for this set is a human donor who donated a stem cell graft to a child with Fanconi anemia. Both conserved end residues are part of each CDR3. A D gene is named only where the DNA matches it firmly. Expanded clones get a size class; other rows say once, few or many, or leave the size out.

TRBV6-2/TRBV6-3	TRBD1	TRBJ1-4	NA	TGTGCCAGCAGCGACAGGGTGGATGAAAAACTGTTTTTT	CASSDRVDEKLFF
TRBV3-1	TRBD1	TRBJ1-4	few	TGTGCCAGCAGCCGAACGTACGGACAGGGGTATGAAAAACTGTTTTTT	CASSRTYGQGYEKLFF
TRBV10-2	TRBD1	TRBJ1-2	NA	TGCGCCAGCAGCTTTGGACAGGGGGCGGATGGCTACACCTTC	CASSFGQGADGYTF
TRBV5-1	TRBD1	TRBJ2-3	many	TGCGCCAGCAGCTTAGAGGGGGCGGATACGCAGTATTTT	CASSLEGADTQYF
TRBV12-3/TRBV12-4	TRBD1	TRBJ2-7	NA	TGTGCCAGCAAAGGGACAGCCTACGAGCAGTACTTC	CASKGTAYEQYF
TRBV4-3	NA	TRBJ2-1	many	TGCGCCAGCAGCCAAGATTACGCCGGGAGCGATGAGCAGTTCTTC	CASSQDYAGSDEQFF
TRBV27	NA	TRBJ2-3	NA	TGTGCCAGCAGCCCATGGGGGGGCCGCACAGATACGCAGTATTTT	CASSPWGGRTDTQYF
TRBV5-1	TRBD1	TRBJ2-1	NA	TGCGCCAGCAGCCCCGGGACAGTAGCCGATGAGCAGTTCTTC	CASSPGTVADEQFF
TRBV5-1	NA	TRBJ1-2	NA	TGCGCCAGCAGCTTGGAAGGGGATGGCTATGGCTACACCTTC	CASSLEGDGYGYTF
TRBV10-3	TRBD1	TRBJ2-7	NA	TGTGCCACCAGCACCGGGACAGGGGGCGCCGACGAGCAGTACTTC	CATSTGTGGADEQYF
TRBV15	NA	TRBJ2-1	NA	TGTGCCACCAGCCTGAGGGACTGGCCTATGCATGAGCAGTTCTTC	CATSLRDWPMHEQFF
TRBV20-1	NA	TRBJ2-1	NA	TGCAGTGCTAGACTCCGGGGCAATGAGCAGTTCTTC	CSARLRGNEQFF
TRBV4-3	TRBD2	TRBJ2-3	few	TGCGCCAGCAGCCAAGACACTAGCGGGGCTAGCACAGATACGCAGTATTTT	CASSQDTSGASTDTQYF
TRBV18	NA	TRBJ2-5	NA	TGTGCCAGCTCACCCGGGGGCAGCGTCCTGCAAGAGACCCAGTACTTC	CASSPGGSVLQETQYF
TRBV15	NA	TRBJ2-2	many	TGTGCCACCAGCGCGGGCACCGGGGAGCTGTTTTTT	CATSAGTGELFF
TRBV11-1	TRBD2	TRBJ2-3	NA	TGTGCCAGCAGCCTCGGGGGGGCTTTGTCAGATACGCAGTATTTT	CASSLGGALSDTQYF
TRBV20-1	NA	TRBJ1-6	few	TGCAGTGCTAGGCGGACAGCCGAGTCACCCCTCCACTTT	CSARRTAESPLHF
TRBV28	NA	TRBJ1-1	NA	TGTGCCAGCAACCATCAATCGGCCACTGAAGCTTTCTTT	CASNHQSATEAFF
TRBV4-3	NA	TRBJ1-5	many	TGCGCCAGCAGCCAAGGAGGGGGGAGCCAGCCCCAGCATTTT	CASSQGGGSQPQHF
TRBV7-6	NA	TRBJ1-2	few	TGTGGCCGGGACGGCTATGGCTACACCTTC	CGRDGYGYTF
TRBV10-3	NA	TRBJ1-4	NA	TGTGCCATCAGTGCTCTCGGGGCCCTCGGGGAAAAACTGTTTTTT	CAISALGALGEKLFF
TRBV28	NA	TRBJ1-6	many	TGTGCCAGCACAGGGAGCTATAATTCACCCCTCCACTTT	CASTGSYNSPLHF
TRBV7-9	NA	TRBJ2-7	NA	TGTGCCAGCAGACTAAACAATGGCGACGAGCAGTACTTC	CASRLNNGDEQYF
TRBV2	NA	TRBJ1-6	NA	TGTGCCAGCGGGGCAGATTCCTATAATTCACCCCTCCACTTT	CASGADSYNSPLHF
TRBV7-9	NA	TRBJ1-1	NA	TGTGCCAGCAGCTTAGGAGTCACTGAAGCTTTCTTT	CASSLGVTEAFF
TRBV10-3	NA	TRBJ2-3	many	TGTGCCATCAGTGAGTCATCGGGTCCCGAAGATACGCAGTATTTT	CAISESSGPEDTQYF
TRBV27	TRBD2	TRBJ2-1	medium-sized	TGTGCCAGCAGACGGGGGGGTGTCAACAATGAGCAGTTCTTC	CASRRGGVNNEQFF
TRBV28	NA	TRBJ2-5	few	TGTGCCAGCAGACGGACGGGCTCCCCCCAGACCCAGTACTTC	CASRRTGSPQTQYF
TRBV12-3/TRBV12-4	TRBD2	TRBJ2-1	many	TGTGCCAGCATCACAGCGGGGGGGCCTACGAATGAGCAGTTCTTC	CASITAGGPTNEQFF
TRBV30	NA	TRBJ2-1	many	TGTGCCCTCCAGCAGGGTACCAATGAGCAGTTCTTC	CALQQGTNEQFF
TRBV6-5	NA	TRBJ1-2	many	TGTGCCAGCAGCCCACGGCGAGGAGATGGTGGCTACACCTTC	CASSPRRGDGGYTF
TRBV29-1	NA	TRBJ1-5	many	TGCAGCGTTCAGGGAGGTAGCAATCAGCCCCAGCATTTT	CSVQGGSNQPQHF
TRBV6-5	TRBD1	TRBJ1-2	many	TGTGCCAGCAGTTGCCGGGACAGAAGCTTCTGTGATGGCTACACCTTC	CASSCRDRSFCDGYTF
TRBV7-6	NA	TRBJ2-2	NA	TGTGCCAGCAGCTTAGCGACCAAGCTCACCGGGGAGCTGTTTTTT	CASSLATKLTGELFF
TRBV5-6	TRBD2	TRBJ2-3	NA	TGTGCCAGCAGCTCGCAAACTAGCGGGGGTAGTACGCAGTATTTT	CASSSQTSGGSTQYF
TRBV7-8	NA	TRBJ1-1	once	TGTGCCAGCAGCCTGGGAAGGGGCACGACTGAAGCTTTCTTT	CASSLGRGTTEAFF
TRBV11-2	NA	TRBJ1-4	few	TGTGCCAGCAGCTTAACCTCTGATTTCGGGGAAAAACTGTTTTTT	CASSLTSDFGEKLFF
TRBV6-5	TRBD2	TRBJ2-1	NA	TGTGCCAGCAGTTACTCGGAACTAGCGGGGGGCGCCCCGTTCTTC	CASSYSELAGGAPFF
TRBV12-3/TRBV12-4	TRBD1	TRBJ1-5	few	TGTGCCAGCAGCCTCACAGGGGGCGCGTCTCAGCCCCAGCATTTT	CASSLTGGASQPQHF
TRBV20-1	TRBD1	TRBJ1-5	NA	TGCAGTGCTAGTGCAGGGGGCTTAAATCAGCCCCAGCATTTT	CSASAGGLNQPQHF
TRBV12-3/TRBV12-4	NA	TRBJ1-5	NA	TGTGCCAGCAGTTTAGCGTCAGCCAATCAGCCCCAGCATTTT	CASSLASANQPQHF
TRBV18	TRBD1	TRBJ2-5	many	TGTGCCAGCTCACCGGGACAGGAGGAGACCCAGTACTTC	CASSPGQEETQYF
TRBV7-2	TRBD1	TRBJ2-3	NA	TGTGCCAGCAGCTTAGCGCAAGCAGGGGGCGATACGCAGTATTTT	CASSLAQAGGDTQYF
TRBV4-3	NA	TRBJ2-3	many	TGCGCCAGCAGCCAAGCTGGTGGCTCGGATACGCAGTATTTT	CASSQAGGSDTQYF
TRBV7-2	NA	TRBJ2-1	NA	TGTGCCAGCAGCTTAGAGTCCCCGGACAGCGGAAATGAGCAGTTCTTC	CASSLESPDSGNEQFF